The present T cell receptor (beta chain) was sequenced within a study of OX40 agonist ivuxolimab in advanced cancers. Across the whole study: Three individuals attained partial responses, comprising one hepatocellular carcinoma case and two cutaneous melanoma cases.

With respect to this clone: What it binds is unknown.

Germline loops: CDR1 SGHTA, CDR2 FQGNSA. This CDR3 has 14 residues. The V and J ends lost 6 bases and 2 bases, in that order; junction bases with no gene match: 4. Some clones are missing from TCRdb's copy, which holds only in-frame ones; the method was immunoSEQ multiplex PCR. The data show tens of thousands of clones, roughly four fifths seen once. Samples of blood were obtained at baseline, on cycle 4 day 1, and on cycle 7 day 1. General study points: There was clonal expansion of CD4+ and CD8+ blood T cells by week 6 at 0.1 to 3.0 mg/kg.

The sequence came from an adult with an advanced solid tumor such as melanoma, head and neck, liver or kidney cancer. The chain carries TRBV7-2 and TRBJ2-1; 7 bases align to TRBD1. The sample was CD4+ or CD8+ T cells sorted from blood, taken in a trial of the OX40 agonist ivuxolimab. The CDR3 loop reads CASSNGQAYNEQFF. The CDR3 bases are TGTGCCAGCAGTAACGGACAGGCCTACAATGAGCAGTTCTTC. Using reference TRBV7-2 and TRBJ2-1 for the parts outside the CDR3, the full variable domain is GAGVSQSPSNKVTEKGKDVELRCDPISGHTALYWYRQSLGQGLEFLIYFQGNSAPDKSGLPSDRFSAERTGGSVSTLTIQRTQQEDSAVYLCASSNGQAYNEQFFGPGTRLTVL.